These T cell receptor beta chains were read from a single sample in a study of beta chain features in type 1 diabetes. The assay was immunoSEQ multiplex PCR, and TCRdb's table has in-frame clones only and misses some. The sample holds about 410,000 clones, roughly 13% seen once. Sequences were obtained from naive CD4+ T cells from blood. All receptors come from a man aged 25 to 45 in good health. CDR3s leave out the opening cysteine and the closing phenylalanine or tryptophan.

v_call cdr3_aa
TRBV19 ASTYSDTQY
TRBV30 AWSPRREEAF
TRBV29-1 SVGPRTGAGGYT
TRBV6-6 ASTDLGYNEQF
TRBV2 ASRRLAAVNEQF
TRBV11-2 ASSLDSLETQY
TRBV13 ASSTSARGMYEQY
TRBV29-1 SAETGTQNRVLT
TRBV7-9 ASSPIDRGLETQY
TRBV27 ASSPRTSRYEQY
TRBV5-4 ASSSIQDYGYT
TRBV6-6 ASSYRGGQETQY
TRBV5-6 ASSRQGIQPQH
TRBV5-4 ASSLVKGQSSHGYT
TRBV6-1 ASSELGNTGELF
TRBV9 ASSVSGFYKETQY
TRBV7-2 ASSLGIGRAKNIQY
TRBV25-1 ASSRTGSYEQY
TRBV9 ASSGPAKDTQY
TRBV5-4 ASSFHLDVGELF
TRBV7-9 ASSPSGTDTQY
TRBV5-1 ASSLLHQEQETQY
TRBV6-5 ASSIGVSPEKLF
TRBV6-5 ASSRGSTDTQY
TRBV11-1 ASSFSTGPLGETQY
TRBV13 ASSLGRYYEQY
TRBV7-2 ASSLGRALGTDTQY
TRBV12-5 ASGLTGAGNTIY
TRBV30 ACQLAGVRETQY
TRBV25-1 ASSKGTGADINEKLF
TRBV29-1 SVEDPYTEAF
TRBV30 AWSGTGSRAF
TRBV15 ATSRDPPGLAGALRAKNIQY
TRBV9 ASSTGQTQETQY
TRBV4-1 ASSQGQTEFIYGYT
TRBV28 ASTLTDTQY
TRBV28 ASSLFPFRAF
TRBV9 ASSPGTGVSNQPQH
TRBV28 ASRQRTYRGRLDEQF
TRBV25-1 ASSPRTGALSGANVLT
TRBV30 AWVDRVSYT
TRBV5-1 ASSLDSPPYEQY
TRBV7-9 ASSPLGRGTDTQY
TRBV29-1 SVEGVAGNNEQF
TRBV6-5 ATRRGLRSGNTIY
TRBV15 ATSRDGSLVDEQF
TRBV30 AFRGGWGTQY
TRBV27 ASSPRLAGGKNEQF
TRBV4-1 ASSQVPAGFTVSPLH
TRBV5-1 ASSPTGQEYNEQF
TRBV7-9 ASSLGGSAPDEQF
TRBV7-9 ASSLESRGETQY
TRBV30 AWCRGTQETQY
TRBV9 ASSPTSAGNTEAF
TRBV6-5 ASSRLAGGPNEQF